This TCR beta chain was identified in a study of T cell responses to AZD1222 COVID-19 vaccine (dated by TCRdb to the early 2020s). Regarding the research as a whole: AZD1222 recipients with second doses at about 4 weeks or about 12 weeks were pooled, because spike-specific TCR depth and breadth did not differ between schedules. TCR sequencing was performed for 233 trial participants, of whom around 210 were given two doses of AZD1222 and some 25 were given two doses of MenACWY control vaccine. Trial participants were enrolled by age into subgroups of 18-55, 56-69 and 70-plus years, and about 150, 27 and 61 TCR-sequenced participants, respectively, were included in these subgroups.

With respect to this clone: Its antigen is not yet known. The input lacks base qualities; no much larger clone sits a single base away.

V is clipped by 5 bases and J by 5 bases, and the sequence between their germline boundaries is 8 bases long. Via the germline V gene (reference sequence), CDR1 is SGHAT and CDR2 FQDESV. The CDR3 spans 12 residues, from the cysteine through the phenylalanine. Only the CDR3 DNA is retained, 36 bases long and in frame from the first base. The CDR3 regions of human TCRbeta chains were analyzed by immunosequencing. The study's processing was this. Repertoire TCRs were matched against a reference library of SARS-CoV-2-specific TCRs generated with the MIRA antigen-specificity platform. Breadth was defined as the fraction of unique TCRs that were SARS-CoV-2-associated. Depth was defined as the fraction of total T cells that were SARS-CoV-2-associated. Using the MIRA data, each spike-specific TCR was assigned both to the spike region to which the TCR was reactive and to a CD4 or CD8 class. Log10-transformed breadth and depth values were compared by one-way ANOVA with Sidak's multiple comparisons tests. Imported from immuneACCESS, the table was reduced by TCRdb to in-frame sequences with V and J called. These copies leave out some clones; in studies compared against another copy, an unresolved V gene accounts for under half, and the cause of the remainder is not known. Clone size and the V and J calls come from that table; the DNA yielded D and trimming. Recorded for this sample are fewer than 200,000 clones; around 90% of them occurred a single time. Clones ranked in the top ten supply 2.6% of the sample.

Results and caveats for the whole study, not just this receptor: In the small 56-69-year group, the increase in depth fell short of significance, most likely because of low power. After two AZD1222 doses, spike-specific TCR breadth and depth were significantly higher than at day 0 and than in MenACWY recipients. Reportedly, close to half of the unique spike-specific TCRs recognized epitopes lying outside the regions that are mutated in the B.1.351 and B.1.1.7 variants. No day 14 peak-response samples were available, so repertoires were characterized only after the peak T cell response. CD4 TCRs associated with the vaccine covered the entire spike protein, and the dominant responses were in regions 160-218 and 743-854. Only five or six AZD1222 recipients were SARS-CoV-2 seropositive at baseline, limiting conclusions about previously exposed vaccinees. Participants were mostly white British and included more females than males, and it was suggested by the authors that clonal diversity may have been underestimated.

Sample time point, as interpreted from the label and publication: baseline before first vaccination. Samples from vaccinated people were obtained from the UK trials COV001 and COV002, which included a single-blind randomized controlled phase 2/3 trial of AZD1222 (ChAdOx1 nCoV-19) in healthy adults. Trial participant PBMC samples were collected at day 0 and day 28 after the second dose for TCRbeta chain sequencing. The TCR comes from an adult in good health. The input for sequencing was peripheral blood, taken on day 0 of AZD1222 vaccination. Recombination connected TRBV11-1 to TRBJ2-3; no D gene can be assigned with confidence. The CDR3 protein: CASSPVLDTQYF. The DNA is TGTGCCAGCAGCCCCGTATTAGATACGCAGTATTTT. Reference TRBV11-1 and TRBJ2-3 proteins supply the regions before and after the CDR3; the full variable domain is: EAEVAQSPRYKITEKSQAVAFWCDPISGHATLYWYRQILGQGPELLVQFQDESVVDDSQLPKDRFSAERLKGVDSTLKIQPAELGDSAMYLCASSPVLDTQYFGPGTRLTVL.